This T cell receptor beta chain was captured in a study of T-cell memory formation after mild COVID-19. Study summary: Clustering of TCRs was largely donor specific.

Trimming at V came to 3 bases and at J to 2 bases, leaving 11 bases not matched to a gene. The CDR3 has 18 residues. Germline assignment: CDR1 MNHNS and CDR2 SASEGT. Sample barcodes and UMIs were carried by the TCR alpha and TCR beta cDNA libraries that 5'RACE generated with constant-segment primers. A single record per CDR3 protein comes from TCRdb applying MiXCR to the 5' RACE reads. The top ten hold 25% to 30% of the sample, which has around 130,000 distinct CDR3 sequences, 14% to 15% seen once. The chain employs TRBV6-1 and TRBJ2-5, with TRBD2 identical over 11 bases. This clonotype was sampled from an adult woman who had mild COVID-19 (a few samples of this study predate the infection). Cell type and time point are not known. Sequencing was performed on PBMCs or a T cell subset sorted from them (not recorded which). CDR3 in DNA: TGTGCCAGCAGTGACCCAACCGGGACTAGCGGAGAACAAGAGACCCAGTACTTC. It translates to CASSDPTGTSGEQETQYF.